These T cell receptor beta chains were read from a single sample in a study of CD8+ T cells in alopecia areata. Assay: immunoSEQ multiplex PCR; the TCRdb copy retains only in-frame clones and omits some. The repertoire has about 180,000 clones, 40% to 65% of them found once; the top ten carry roughly a tenth. The source material was CD8+ T cells sorted from blood, sampled at approximately week 51, from a patient treated with tofacitinib. Receptors were obtained from a human donor with alopecia areata. Both conserved end residues are part of each CDR3. The order of the fields is V gene, J gene, clone size, D gene, CDR3 protein, CDR3 DNA. The D gene is left open where the match is weak. Some rows have no size entry. The others give once, few or many, or a class for an expanded clone.

TRBV6-5,TRBJ2-2,-,TRBD2,CASSYWRGGLPGELFF,TGTGCCAGCAGTTACTGGCGCGGGGGGCTCCCCGGGGAGCTGTTTTTT
TRBV19,TRBJ1-6,-,TRBD1,CASSMDRESSPLHF,TGTGCCAGTAGTATGGACAGGGAGAGTTCACCCCTCCACTTT
TRBV6-5,TRBJ2-7,-,-,CASSYSENPYEQYF,TGTGCCAGCAGTTACTCAGAGAATCCCTACGAGCAGTACTTC
TRBV18,TRBJ1-4,-,-,CASSPTTGPGGEKLFF,TGTGCCAGCTCACCAACTACAGGGCCGGGGGGTGAAAAACTGTTTTTT
TRBV5-1,TRBJ2-7,few,-,CASSRTGGNLDEQYF,TGCGCCAGCAGCCGAACAGGCGGGAACTTAGACGAGCAGTACTTC
TRBV2,TRBJ2-1,-,-,CASLGKGEYNEQFF,TGTGCCAGCTTGGGCAAGGGAGAATACAATGAGCAGTTCTTC
TRBV9,TRBJ1-3,-,-,CASSSLTGPGNTIYF,TGTGCCAGCAGCTCTCTGACAGGACCCGGAAACACCATATATTTT
TRBV15,TRBJ2-3,-,-,CATREGVMTTDTQYF,TGTGCCACCAGAGAGGGGGTTATGACCACAGATACGCAGTATTTT
TRBV27,TRBJ1-2,-,-,CASSGGPLNGYTF,TGTGCCAGCAGTGGGGGACCTTTAAATGGCTACACCTTC
TRBV6-6,TRBJ2-7,-,-,CASSSSRDPSYEQYF,TGTGCCAGCAGCTCCTCGCGGGACCCATCCTACGAGCAGTACTTC
TRBV7-9,TRBJ2-7,-,TRBD1,CASSLGTGDDEQYF,TGTGCCAGCAGCTTAGGGACAGGGGACGACGAGCAGTACTTC
TRBV5-6,TRBJ2-7,-,-,CASSLVRTYEQYF,TGTGCCAGCAGCTTGGTAAGAACCTACGAGCAGTACTTC
TRBV14,TRBJ1-4,few,TRBD1,CASSQDSRGHEKLFF,TGTGCCAGCAGCCAAGATTCCAGGGGGCATGAAAAACTGTTTTTT
TRBV6-5,TRBJ1-1,few,-,CASIDGGMNTEAFF,TGTGCCAGCATCGACGGGGGAATGAACACTGAAGCTTTCTTT
TRBV11-2,TRBJ2-6,-,-,CASSLPRGHSGANVLTF,TGTGCCAGCAGCCTTCCCCGAGGACACTCTGGGGCCAACGTCCTGACTTTC
TRBV7-9,TRBJ2-3,-,TRBD1,CASSPRQGAPDTQYF,TGTGCCAGCAGCCCCAGACAGGGGGCCCCAGATACGCAGTATTTT
TRBV18,TRBJ1-2,-,-,CASSPTGRVYGYTF,TGTGCCAGCTCACCTACAGGGCGCGTCTATGGCTACACCTTC
TRBV7-9,TRBJ2-2,-,TRBD2,CASSSSTSAGELFF,TGTGCCAGCAGCTCGTCGACTAGCGCCGGGGAGCTGTTTTTT
TRBV7-7,TRBJ2-2,-,-,CASSPLLGELFF,TGTGCCAGCAGCCCCCTACTCGGGGAGCTGTTTTTT
TRBV4-1,TRBJ2-3,-,TRBD2,CASSQGTSADTQYF,TGCGCCAGCAGCCAAGGGACTAGCGCAGATACGCAGTATTTT
TRBV6-5,TRBJ1-2,-,-,CASSYRGQSRGYTF,TGTGCCAGCAGTTACCGGGGACAATCGCGTGGCTACACCTTC
TRBV18,TRBJ2-7,-,-,CASSPTPYEQYF,TGTGCCAGCTCACCGACACCCTACGAGCAGTACTTC
TRBV27,TRBJ1-1,few,-,CASSGQAIGYTEAFF,TGTGCCAGCAGTGGCCAAGCTATAGGGTACACTGAAGCTTTCTTT
TRBV5-8,TRBJ2-7,few,-,CASSLVGQVQDEQYF,TGTGCCAGCAGCTTGGTAGGGCAGGTCCAGGACGAGCAGTACTTC
TRBV4-2,TRBJ1-1,-,-,CASSQRGSPTEAFF,TGTGCCAGCAGCCAGCGGGGGAGCCCCACTGAAGCTTTCTTT
TRBV5-1,TRBJ2-5,-,TRBD1,CASSPQGTETQYF,TGCGCCAGCAGCCCACAGGGGACCGAGACCCAGTACTTC
TRBV27,TRBJ2-7,-,TRBD1,CASSLSDRVHEQYF,TGTGCCAGCAGTTTATCAGACAGGGTCCACGAGCAGTACTTC
TRBV11-2,TRBJ2-7,-,TRBD2,CASSQVVLAGASEQYF,TGTGCCAGCAGCCAAGTGGTCCTAGCGGGGGCGTCCGAGCAGTACTTC
TRBV4-3,TRBJ2-5,-,-,CASSRIYGTETQYF,TGCGCCAGCAGCCGGATCTACGGGACGGAGACCCAGTACTTC
TRBV7-9,TRBJ2-7,-,TRBD2,CASSLGTSGGSYEQYF,TGTGCCAGCAGCCTTGGGACTAGCGGGGGATCATACGAGCAGTACTTC
TRBV10-3,TRBJ2-7,few,-,CAIRSQGPNYEQYF,TGTGCCATCAGGTCCCAGGGGCCTAACTACGAGCAGTACTTC
TRBV2,TRBJ1-2,-,TRBD1,CASSAGTGAGYTF,TGTGCCAGCAGTGCCGGGACAGGGGCTGGCTACACCTTC
TRBV7-2,TRBJ2-3,-,TRBD2,CASSLGAGETDTQYF,TGTGCCAGCAGCTTAGGAGCGGGGGAGACAGATACGCAGTATTTT
TRBV4-1,TRBJ1-2,few,-,CASSQGTQTNYGYTF,TGCGCCAGCAGCCAAGGGACACAGACTAACTATGGCTACACCTTC
TRBV28,TRBJ2-1,-,TRBD1,CASSPGTGGRDEQFF,TGTGCCAGCAGTCCCGGGACAGGGGGCCGCGATGAGCAGTTCTTC
TRBV7-9,TRBJ1-2,-,TRBD1,CASSSDRVGYGYTF,TGTGCCAGCAGCTCCGACAGGGTTGGGTATGGCTACACCTTC
TRBV6-5,TRBJ1-6,-,TRBD1,CASRDGTGVNSPLHF,TGTGCCAGCAGAGATGGGACAGGGGTCAATTCACCCCTCCACTTT
TRBV29-1,TRBJ2-7,-,-,CSVEEQGESYEQYF,TGCAGCGTTGAAGAACAGGGAGAATCCTACGAGCAGTACTTC
TRBV18,TRBJ2-3,-,-,CASSRNRVAGDTQYF,TGTGCCAGCTCCCGGAACAGGGTGGCAGGGGATACGCAGTATTTT
TRBV13,TRBJ1-2,-,-,CASSLDTEGVYGYTF,TGTGCCAGCAGCCTCGACACCGAGGGGGTCTATGGCTACACCTTC
TRBV9,TRBJ1-2,once,-,CASSVGDIPPLTF,TGTGCCAGCAGCGTAGGGGACATCCCCCCGCTCACCTTC
TRBV30,TRBJ1-1,-,-,CAWSVGWTEAFF,TGTGCCTGGAGTGTAGGGTGGACTGAAGCTTTCTTT